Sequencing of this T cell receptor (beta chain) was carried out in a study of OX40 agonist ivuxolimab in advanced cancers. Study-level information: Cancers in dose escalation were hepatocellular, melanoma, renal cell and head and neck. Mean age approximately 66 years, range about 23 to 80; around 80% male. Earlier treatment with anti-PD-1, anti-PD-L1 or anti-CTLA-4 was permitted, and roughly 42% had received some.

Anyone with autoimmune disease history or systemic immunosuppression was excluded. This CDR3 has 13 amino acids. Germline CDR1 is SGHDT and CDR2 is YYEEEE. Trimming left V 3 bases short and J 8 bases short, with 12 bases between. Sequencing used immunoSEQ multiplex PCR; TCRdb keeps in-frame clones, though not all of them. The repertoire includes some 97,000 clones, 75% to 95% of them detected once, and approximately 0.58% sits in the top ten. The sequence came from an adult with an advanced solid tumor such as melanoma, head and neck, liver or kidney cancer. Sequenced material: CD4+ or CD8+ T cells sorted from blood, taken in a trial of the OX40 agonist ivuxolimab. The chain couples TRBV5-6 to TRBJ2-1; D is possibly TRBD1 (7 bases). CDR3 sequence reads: CASSWGDSDEQFF. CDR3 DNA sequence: TGTGCCAGCAGCTGGGGGGACAGCGATGAGCAGTTCTTC.